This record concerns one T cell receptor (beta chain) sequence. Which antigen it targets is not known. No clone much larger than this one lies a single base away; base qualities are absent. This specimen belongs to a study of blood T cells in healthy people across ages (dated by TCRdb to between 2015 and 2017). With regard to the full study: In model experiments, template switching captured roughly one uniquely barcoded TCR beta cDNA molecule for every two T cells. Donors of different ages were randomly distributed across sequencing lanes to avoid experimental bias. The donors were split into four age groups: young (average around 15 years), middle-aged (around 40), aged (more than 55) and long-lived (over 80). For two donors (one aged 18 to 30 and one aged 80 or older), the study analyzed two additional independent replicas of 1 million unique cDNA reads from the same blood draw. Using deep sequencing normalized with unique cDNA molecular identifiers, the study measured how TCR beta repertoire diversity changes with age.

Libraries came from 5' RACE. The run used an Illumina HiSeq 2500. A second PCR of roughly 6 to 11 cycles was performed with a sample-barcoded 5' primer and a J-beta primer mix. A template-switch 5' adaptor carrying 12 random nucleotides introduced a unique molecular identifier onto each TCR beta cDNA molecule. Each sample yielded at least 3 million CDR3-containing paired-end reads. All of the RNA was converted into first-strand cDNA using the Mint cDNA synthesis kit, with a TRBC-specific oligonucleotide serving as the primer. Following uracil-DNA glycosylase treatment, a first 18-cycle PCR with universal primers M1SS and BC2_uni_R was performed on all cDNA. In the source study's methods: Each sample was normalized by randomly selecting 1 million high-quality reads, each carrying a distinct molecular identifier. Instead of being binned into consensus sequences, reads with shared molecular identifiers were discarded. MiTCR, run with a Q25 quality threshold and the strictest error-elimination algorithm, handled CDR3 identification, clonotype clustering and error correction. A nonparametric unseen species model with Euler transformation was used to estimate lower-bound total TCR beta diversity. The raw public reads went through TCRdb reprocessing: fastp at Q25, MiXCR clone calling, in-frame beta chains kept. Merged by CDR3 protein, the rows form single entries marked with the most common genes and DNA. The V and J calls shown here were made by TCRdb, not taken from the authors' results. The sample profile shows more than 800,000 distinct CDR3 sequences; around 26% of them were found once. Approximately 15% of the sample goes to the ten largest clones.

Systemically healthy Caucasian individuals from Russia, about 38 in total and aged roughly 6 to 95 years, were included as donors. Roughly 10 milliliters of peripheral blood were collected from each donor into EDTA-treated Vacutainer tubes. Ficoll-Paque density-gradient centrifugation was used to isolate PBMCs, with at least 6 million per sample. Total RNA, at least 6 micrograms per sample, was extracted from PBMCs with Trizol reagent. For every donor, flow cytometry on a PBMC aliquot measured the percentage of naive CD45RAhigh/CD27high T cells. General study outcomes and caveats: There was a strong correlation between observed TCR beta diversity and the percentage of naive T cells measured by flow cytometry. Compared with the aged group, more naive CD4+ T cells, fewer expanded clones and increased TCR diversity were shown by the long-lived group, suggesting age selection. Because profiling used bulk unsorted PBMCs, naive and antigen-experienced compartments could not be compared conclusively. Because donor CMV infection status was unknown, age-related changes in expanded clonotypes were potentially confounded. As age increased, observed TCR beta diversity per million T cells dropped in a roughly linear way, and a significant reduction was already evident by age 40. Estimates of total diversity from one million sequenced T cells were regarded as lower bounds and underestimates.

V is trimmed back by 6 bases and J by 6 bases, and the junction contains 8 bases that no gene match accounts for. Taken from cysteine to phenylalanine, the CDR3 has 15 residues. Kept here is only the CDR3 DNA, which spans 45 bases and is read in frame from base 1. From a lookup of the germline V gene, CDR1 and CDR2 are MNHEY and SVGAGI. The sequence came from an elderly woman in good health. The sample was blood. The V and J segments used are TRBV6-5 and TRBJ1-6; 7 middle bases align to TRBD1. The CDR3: CASRQQGIGNSPLHF. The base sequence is TGTGCCAGCAGGCAACAGGGGATCGGTAATTCACCCCTCCACTTT.